These 28 T cell receptor beta chains share one sample of origin, sequenced in a study of T cells in Graves' hyperthyroidism and ophthalmopathy. There were TCR beta CDR3 regions amplified from RNA transcripts. HTBI primers drove first-round RT-PCR of the TCR CDR3. TCRdb called the multiplex PCR reads again in MiXCR, with one record for every CDR3 protein. The data contain about 180,000 distinct CDR3 sequences, about 9.4% of them singletons. The sequenced sample was blood. The receptors were gathered from a woman between 18 and 29 years old with Graves' hyperthyroidism that later progressed to Graves' ophthalmopathy.

This clonotype was seen repeatedly, ten times or more. The rearrangement uses TRBV11-2 and TRBJ1-3; perhaps TRBD1 as D (5 bases). CDR3 size: 13 residues. Germline loops: CDR1 SGHAT, CDR2 FQNNGV. Trimming removed 10 bases at V and 3 bases at J, with 13 bases between. CDR3 sequence: CATTRGIGNTIYF. The DNA of the CDR3 is TGTGCCACCACGCGGGGGATTGGAAACACCATATATTTT.

The chain links TRBV5-6 to TRBJ1-1; D is ambiguous. This CDR3 contains 16 residues. Trimming stripped 0 bases from V and 0 bases from J, with 12 bases between. Germline V gene sequence: CDR1 SGHDT, CDR2 YYEEEE. Here the CDR3 reads CASSLGVGQLNTEAFF. The CDR3 bases are TGTGCCAGCAGCTTGGGTGTAGGGCAGCTGAACACTGAAGCTTTCTTT.

The rearrangement joins TRBV6-6 to TRBJ2-7; no firm D call. Trimming pared 0 bases from V and 2 bases from J, leaving 17 bases between. Germline assignment: CDR1 MNHNY and CDR2 SVGAGI (reference sequence). The CDR3 is 17 amino acids. In nucleotides, the CDR3 is TGTGCCAGCAGTTACTCACTTGACAAGACGGGCACCTACGAGCAGTACTTC. Translated: CASSYSLDKTGTYEQYF.

This clonotype was counted many times. The chain has TRBV12-3 or TRBV12-4 and TRBJ2-3, with no clear D. The CDR3 loop spans 16 amino acids. V lost 1 base and J lost 0, with 11 bases in between. CDR3 sequence: CASSLESWNSTDTQYF. Here the CDR3 DNA reads TGTGCCAGCAGTTTAGAGTCCTGGAATAGCACAGATACGCAGTATTTT.

CDR3 bases: TGCAGTGCTAGAGAGGGGGGAGCTTGGAGCACAGATACGCAGTATTTT. This gives the protein CSAREGGAWSTDTQYF. The chain joins TRBV20-1 to TRBJ2-3; maybe TRBD2 (6 bases). The CDR3 runs to 16 residues. Germline assignment: CDR1 DFQATT and CDR2 SNEGSKA (reference sequence). V lost 0 bases and J 0 bases, leaving 13 bases between the germline ends.

This clonotype was observed many times. The chain is built from TRBV12-3 or TRBV12-4 and TRBJ2-7; the D gene could be TRBD1 or TRBD2 (5 bases each). With 1 base removed from V and 2 bases from J, the gap between germline ends came to 9 bases. The CDR3 is 14 residues long. CDR3 nucleotide sequence: TGTGCCAGCAGTTTAGTGTTGGGACCCTACGAGCAGTACTTC. As protein: CASSLVLGPYEQYF.

The chain recombines TRBV20-1 with TRBJ2-3, with 11 bases lining up with TRBD2. The CDR3 covers 15 residues. V was pared by 2 bases and J by 3 bases, with 4 bases of the junction left unmatched. CDR1 DFQATT and CDR2 SNEGSKA come from the germline V gene (reference sequence). DNA of the CDR3: TGCAGTGCTAGAACACTAGCGGGAGCGACAGATACGCAGTATTTT. Protein product: CSARTLAGATDTQYF.

Ten or more counts support this clonotype. This chain joins TRBV27 and TRBJ2-5; TRBD2 might be the D (5 bases). The V gene lost 6 bases and the J gene lost 6 bases, with 17 bases spanning the gap. The CDR3 runs to 14 residues. Germline lookup yields CDR1 MNHEY and CDR2 SMNVEV (reference sequence). CDR3 protein: CASSLEGGHQTQYF. The CDR3 nucleotides are TGTGCCAGCAGCCTCGAGGGCGGGCATCAGACCCAGTACTTC.

The table lists this clonotype with many counts. The chain uses TRBV6-1 and TRBJ2-2; 10 positions agree with TRBD1. Germline V gene data show CDR1 as MNHNS and CDR2 as SASEGT. The ends lost 6 bases at V and 5 bases at J; junction bases unmatched: 9. This CDR3 spans 16 amino acids. The CDR3: CASRLLGQGKTGELFF. In DNA, the CDR3 is TGTGCCAGCAGACTACTGGGACAGGGGAAGACCGGGGAGCTGTTTTTT.

This clonotype was seen more than once but under ten times. V is TRBV12-3 or TRBV12-4 and J is TRBJ2-1; 13 nucleotides agree with TRBD2. CDR3 size: 23 residues. V gave up 1 base and J gave up 2 bases; unmatched junction bases: 20. This CDR3 reads CASSLVSRGLAGVSSRPYNEQFF. DNA for the CDR3: TGTGCCAGCAGTTTAGTTTCTAGAGGACTAGCGGGAGTATCAAGCCGCCCCTACAATGAGCAGTTCTTC.

This clonotype has at least ten counts. This chain joins TRBV28 and TRBJ2-1; 8 nucleotides match TRBD2. The CDR3 has 16 amino acids. With V trimmed by 4 bases and J by 9 bases, 14 bases remained unmatched. Germline CDR1 MDHEN, CDR2 SYDVKM. CDR3 sequence reads: CASSSPGSSGDGEQFF. CDR3 in DNA: TGTGCCAGCAGTTCCCCTGGAAGTAGCGGGGATGGTGAGCAGTTCTTC.

In this sample, this clonotype turned up many times. V gene TRBV20-1 combines with J gene TRBJ2-7; 9 bases match TRBD1. Germline assignment: CDR1 DFQATT and CDR2 SNEGSKA (reference sequence). With V trimmed by 3 bases and J by 4 bases, 7 bases remained unmatched. There are 14 residues in the CDR3. The CDR3: CSARPGQGWYEQYF. In nucleotides, the CDR3 is TGCAGTGCTAGGCCGGGACAGGGTTGGTACGAGCAGTACTTC.

In this sample, this clonotype turned up many times. J is TRBJ2-2 and V is TRBV7-3, with D uncertain. There are 13 residues in the CDR3. The V gene's germline CDR1 is SGHTA and CDR2 FQGTGA. The V end was cut by 4 bases, the J end by 5 bases, with 8 bases between. CDR3 amino acids: CASSSSSTGELFF. DNA of the CDR3: TGTGCCAGCAGCTCTTCATCTACCGGGGAGCTGTTTTTT. Combining the CDR3 with reference TRBV7-3 and TRBJ2-2 gives the whole variable domain GAGVSQTPSNKVTEKGKYVELRCDPISGHTALYWYRQSLGQGPEFLIYFQGTGAADDSGLPNDRFFAVRPEGSVSTLKIQRTERGDSAVYLCASSSSSTGELFFGEGSRLTVL.

This clonotype has ten or more counts. The chain links TRBV27 to TRBJ2-5, with 9 bases lining up with TRBD1. The V segment lost 3 bases and the J segment 2 bases; nucleotides outside the gene matches: 7. This CDR3 comprises 16 residues. Germline CDR1 reads MNHEY; CDR2 reads SMNVEV (reference sequence). The CDR3 protein is CASSFIGTGTQETQYF. CDR3 nucleotides: TGTGCCAGCAGTTTTATTGGGACAGGGACACAAGAGACCCAGTACTTC.

The chain has TRBV7-2 and TRBJ1-1, with a possible D match to TRBD1 (5 bases). V was cut by 0 bases and J by 5 bases, with 19 bases left in between. The CDR3 length is 17 residues. Germline CDR1 and CDR2: SGHTA and FQGNSA. For the CDR3, the DNA is TGTGCCAGCAGCTTAGCGGGAGGGACCCAGGGAAGGACTGAAGCTTTCTTT. Encoded protein: CASSLAGGTQGRTEAFF.

In its sample, this clonotype was seen many times. The chain joins TRBV2 to TRBJ2-1; 7 bases are shared with TRBD1. Germline V gives CDR1 SNHLY, CDR2 FYNNEI. The CDR3 covers 14 residues. The V and J ends lost 4 bases and 6 bases, in that order; junction bases with no gene match: 6. The CDR3 region has the DNA TGTGCCAGCAGTGGTTTTGACAGGGTCAATGAGCAGTTCTTC. Its protein product is CASSGFDRVNEQFF.

The rearrangement links TRBV7-9 to TRBJ1-3, with D perhaps matching TRBD1 (5 bases). The germline CDR1 and CDR2 sequences are SEHNR and FQNEAQ (reference sequence). There are 20 residues in the CDR3. Trimming stripped 2 bases from V and 0 bases from J, with 23 bases between. CDR3 sequence: CASSLMGGAGIFSSGNTIYF. The CDR3 DNA reads as TGTGCCAGCAGCTTAATGGGCGGGGCAGGGATATTCAGCTCTGGAAACACCATATATTTT.

This clonotype was counted many times. The gene calls are TRBV15 and TRBJ1-4; no clear D. Germline-derived CDR1 and CDR2 are LNHNV and YYDKDF (reference sequence). V was cut by 3 bases and J by 1 base, with 15 bases left in between. This CDR3 comprises 17 residues. DNA of the CDR3: TGTGCCACCAGCAGGGTTTCGGGGATCAGAACTAATGAAAAACTGTTTTTT. Amino acids: CATSRVSGIRTNEKLFF.

The sample holds many counts of this clonotype. This rearrangement joins TRBV20-1 to TRBJ2-3; D unclear. Trimming shortened V by 2 bases and J by 2 bases, and 5 bases separated the two germline ends. This CDR3 contains 12 residues. CDR1 and CDR2 from the germline V gene are DFQATT and SNEGSKA (reference sequence). The CDR3 loop is CSARLITDTQYF. CDR3 coding DNA: TGCAGTGCTAGACTGATCACAGATACGCAGTATTTT.

This clonotype was detected a few times. This chain connects TRBV5-4 to TRBJ2-3; tentative D call: TRBD2 (6 bases). The length of the CDR3 is 15 residues. The V end lost 4 bases, the J end lost 5 bases, and 17 bases lay between the germline ends. Looked up from germline, CDR1 is SGHNT and CDR2 is YYREEE (reference sequence). The CDR3 region is CASSREQGGQDTQYF. CDR3 coding DNA: TGTGCCAGCAGCCGGGAGCAGGGAGGACAAGATACGCAGTATTTT. Full variable domain (remainder filled in from reference TRBV5-4 and TRBJ2-3): ETGVTQSPTHLIKTRGQQVTLRCSSQSGHNTVSWYQQALGQGPQFIFQYYREEENGRGNFPPRFSGLQFPNYSSELNVNALELDDSALYLCASSREQGGQDTQYFGPGTRLTVL.

The chain recombines TRBV7-6 with TRBJ2-7; the D gene is possibly TRBD1 (6 bases). The germline V and J ends were trimmed by 6 bases and 6 bases, with 12 bases remaining between them. The V gene's germline CDR1 is SGHVS and CDR2 FNYEAQ. The CDR3 is made up of 12 amino acids. CDR3 sequence reads: CASSQGLGEQYF. In nucleotides, the CDR3 is TGTGCCAGCAGTCAGGGGCTCGGCGAGCAGTACTTC.

This clonotype was seen many times. V and J are TRBV6-1 and TRBJ1-2; 7 bases fit TRBD1. Trimming removed 5 bases from V and 8 bases from J; junction bases left unmatched: 11. CDR1 and CDR2 from the germline V gene are MNHNS and SASEGT. This CDR3 has 14 residues. CDR3 DNA sequence: TGTGCCAGCAGTTCCTTTGGAGAAGGGGGCGGCTACACCTTC. Its translation is CASSSFGEGGGYTF.

This clonotype was detected many times. The chain recombines TRBV27 with TRBJ1-6; 9 bases align to TRBD1. Looked up from germline, CDR1 is MNHEY and CDR2 is SMNVEV (reference sequence). Germline trimming cut 11 bases from V and 7 bases from J; bases unmatched to any gene: 6. The CDR3 loop spans 13 amino acids. CDR3 DNA: TGTGCCCCTCGGGACAGGGACAATTCACCCCTCCACTTT. Translating gives CAPRDRDNSPLHF.

This clonotype was recorded many times. This chain joins TRBV14 and TRBJ1-2, with 7 bases that match TRBD1. The V segment lost 5 bases and the J segment 2 bases; nucleotides outside the gene matches: 5. The CDR3 extends over 14 amino acids. The germline gives CDR1 SGHDN, CDR2 FVKESK. This chain's CDR3 is CASSNDRDNYGYTF. CDR3 DNA: TGTGCCAGCAGCAACGACAGGGACAACTATGGCTACACCTTC.

This clonotype was counted at least ten times. The chain couples TRBV5-1 to TRBJ2-3; D call uncertain. CDR1 is SGHRS, CDR2 YFSETQ, per germline. V was cut by 1 base and J by 5 bases, with 5 bases left in between. The CDR3 totals 12 residues. The DNA of the CDR3 is TGCGCCAGCAGCTTGCAAGAAGATACGCAGTATTTT. Its translation is CASSLQEDTQYF.

This clonotype was picked up many times. This chain joins TRBV20-1 and TRBJ1-2; no clear D. The V end was cut by 4 bases, the J end by 2 bases, with 11 bases between. Germline V gene data show CDR1 as DFQATT and CDR2 as SNEGSKA (reference sequence). The CDR3 sequence is 13 residues long. The CDR3 DNA is TGCAGTGCTAAACTTCCGGGGAACTATGGCTACACCTTC. It yields the protein CSAKLPGNYGYTF.

This clonotype was recorded at least ten times. The genes are TRBV28 and TRBJ1-2; a weak D match, TRBD1 (6 bases). The CDR3 totals 13 residues. The V and J ends lost 6 bases and 7 bases respectively, with 15 bases between them. Germline lookup yields CDR1 MDHEN and CDR2 SYDVKM. The CDR3 bases are TGTGCCAGCAGAACAAGGACAGTTCTTGGCTACACCTTC. Translation gives CASRTRTVLGYTF.

This clonotype was recorded many times. The chain combines TRBV30 with TRBJ1-5; 8 nucleotides agree with TRBD1. The germline V gene has CDR1 GTSNPN and CDR2 SVGIG (reference sequence). The CDR3 runs to 14 residues. V was clipped by 1 base and J by 4 bases; unmatched bases: 3. The CDR3 region has the DNA TGTGCCTGGAGTGGTGGACAGGGAAATCAGCCCCAGCATTTT. Translation gives CAWSGGQGNQPQHF.